The 24 T cell receptor beta chains listed next were all sequenced from one sample in a study of tumor-infiltrating lymphocytes in primary liver carcinoma. Blood RNA originated from unsorted whole blood, with germline DNA additionally extracted. From around 520 ng of total RNA, TCR beta-specific cDNA was reverse-transcribed using a constant-region primer. Three-round nested multiplex PCR performed with slightly modified ARM-PCR produced the TCR beta libraries. Rounds one and two of PCR, each of about 10 cycles, were primed with TRBV1-TRBV30 forward primers and a C-beta reverse primer. TCRdb reanalysed the multiplex PCR reads using MiXCR and keeps one entry per CDR3 protein. The table shows around 170,000 distinct CDR3 sequences, with 60% occurring only once. Sequencing was performed on peripheral blood. These receptors originate from a man aged 35-49 years with primary liver carcinoma and hepatitis B virus infection.

To note about this clonotype: Likely a read error: the CDR3 ends without its conserved phenylalanine or tryptophan. The chain is built from TRBV11-2 and TRBJ2-5; 15 positions match TRBD2. This CDR3 comprises 18 residues. From germline, CDR1 is SGHAT and CDR2 FQNNGV. The CDR3 protein is CVSSLGPPGLAGGETQYL. The CDR3 coding sequence is TGTGTCAGCAGCTTAGGACCGCCGGGACTAGCGGGAGGTGAGACCCAGTACTTA.

This clonotype was seen repeatedly, ten times or more. The genes are TRBV14 and TRBJ1-2; D call uncertain. The V and J ends lost 0 bases and 3 bases respectively, with 8 bases between them. From germline, CDR1 is SGHDN and CDR2 FVKESK. CDR3 length: 14 amino acids. CDR3 in amino acids: CASSQDPDYYGYTF. The CDR3 nucleotides read TGTGCCAGCAGCCAAGATCCGGACTACTATGGCTACACCTTC. Together with reference TRBV14 and TRBJ1-2, the CDR3 gives the full variable domain: EAGVTQFPSHSVIEKGQTVTLRCDPISGHDNLYWYRRVMGKEIKFLLHFVKESKQDESGMPNNRFLAERTGGTYSTLKVQPAELEDSGVYFCASSQDPDYYGYTFGSGTRLTVV.

This clonotype was recorded a few times. The V gene is TRBV29-1, the J gene TRBJ2-3, with D unresolved. V shed 6 bases and J shed 2 bases, with 15 bases lying between them. There are 14 residues in the CDR3. CDR1 and CDR2 (germline): SQVTM, ANQGSEA. The chain's CDR3 is CSVSPLAVTDTQYF. The CDR3 nucleotides read TGCAGCGTATCTCCCCTGGCCGTCACAGATACGCAGTATTTT.

The chain uses TRBV6-1 and TRBJ2-5, with 9 bases lining up with TRBD1. Trimming took 5 bases from V and 5 from J; bases not matched to a gene: 6. CDR3 length: 14 amino acids. Germline CDR1 is MNHNS and CDR2 is SASEGT. The CDR3 reads CASSRQGGGETQYF. For the CDR3, the DNA is TGTGCCAGCAGTAGACAGGGGGGAGGGGAGACCCAGTACTTC.

Remarks on this clonotype: A much larger clone lies one base from this, so it may be a read error. CDR3: CASSLASAEAFF. The CDR3 region has the DNA TGTGCCAGCAGTTTAGCTTCTGCTGAAGCTTTCTTT. The chain carries TRBV12-3 or TRBV12-4 and TRBJ1-1, with D unresolved. The CDR3 consists of 12 residues. Trimming took 0 bases from V and 6 from J, leaving 5 bases between them.

In regard to this clonotype: Likely a read error: the CDR3 ends without its conserved phenylalanine or tryptophan. The V and J genes are TRBV11-2 and TRBJ2-7, with D maybe TRBD2 (5 bases). This CDR3 is built from 17 residues. With 2 bases removed from V and 0 bases from J, the gap between germline ends came to 17 bases. CDR1 is SGHAT and CDR2 is FQNNGV in the germline V gene. CDR3: CASSLLVSADYSYEQYS. For the CDR3, the DNA is TGTGCCAGCAGCTTACTGGTTAGCGCTGACTACTCCTACGAGCAGTACTCC.

The gene calls are TRBV7-9 and TRBJ2-7; no firm D call. There are 13 residues in the CDR3. Germline V lookup: CDR1 SEHNR, CDR2 FQNEAQ (reference sequence). V was pared by 4 bases and J by 7 bases, with 14 bases between. Here the CDR3 DNA reads TGTGCCAGCAGCTCTGGGCCGGATCGGGAGCAGTACTTC. This gives the protein CASSSGPDREQYF.

This chain links TRBV12-3 or TRBV12-4 with TRBJ1-3; no clear D gene. This CDR3 region has 16 residues. The V end was cut by 5 bases, the J end by 0 bases, with 14 bases between. DNA for the CDR3: TGTGCCAGCAGTGAACAGAGGTCGGCCTCTGGAAACACCATATATTTT. This translates into CASSEQRSASGNTIYF.

This clonotype was picked up a small number of times. This rearrangement joins TRBV6-1 to TRBJ2-3; D possibly matches TRBD1 or TRBD2 (5 bases each). Per germline, CDR1 MNHNS and CDR2 SASEGT. The length of the CDR3 is 15 residues. V lost 6 bases to trimming and J lost 6 bases, with 19 bases between them. Here the CDR3 reads CASRSSGTNSDTQYF. The CDR3 DNA sequence: TGTGCCAGCAGATCATCCGGGACCAACTCTGATACGCAGTATTTT.

The chain is built from TRBV6-1 and TRBJ2-3, with D hard to call. V lost 2 bases and J lost 1, with 10 bases in between. The CDR3 is made up of 15 amino acids. The germline V gene encodes CDR1 MNHNS and CDR2 SASEGT. CDR3 residues: CASSERVRGTDTQYF. The CDR3 nucleotides read TGTGCCAGCAGTGAAAGAGTTCGGGGCACAGATACGCAGTATTTT.

In this sample, this clonotype turned up a few times. Given a much more abundant clone one base away, this may be a read error. This chain connects TRBV7-3 to TRBJ1-1; D remains unclear. Germline CDR1 and CDR2: SGHTA and FQGTGA. This CDR3 region has 14 residues. Between the trimmed V and J ends, which lost 5 bases and 10 bases, there was a span of 20 bases. This chain's CDR3 is CASSQGPGPLGAFF. The CDR3, as DNA: TGTGCCAGCAGCCAAGGGCCGGGCCCCCTTGGAGCTTTCTTT.

V is TRBV13 and J is TRBJ1-5; a weak D match, TRBD1 (5 bases). From germline, CDR1 is PRHDT and CDR2 FYEKMQ (reference sequence). Deletions cut 0 bases from V and 5 bases from J, with 8 bases between. The CDR3 totals 14 residues. The CDR3 DNA is TGTGCCAGCAGCTTAGGCCGCAGGGATCAGCCCCAGCATTTT. Translating it yields CASSLGRRDQPQHF. The full variable domain, completed using reference TRBV13 and TRBJ1-5, is AAGVIQSPRHLIKEKRETATLKCYPIPRHDTVYWYQQGPGQDPQFLISFYEKMQSDKGSIPDRFSAQQFSDYHSELNMSSLELGDSALYFCASSLGRRDQPQHFGDGTRLSIL.

In its sample, this clonotype was seen once. The CDR3 nucleotides read TGTGCTAGTAAAACAGGGCGTCACATTCAGTACTTC. Translated, it gives CASKTGRHIQYF. This chain links TRBV12-3 or TRBV12-4 with TRBJ2-4, with a possible D match to TRBD1 (6 bases). This CDR3 has 12 amino acids.

V usage is TRBV29-1 and J usage is TRBJ1-1; weak D call: TRBD1 (6 bases). V gave up 5 bases and J gave up 5 bases, with 15 bases separating them. CDR1 SQVTM and CDR2 ANQGSEA come from the germline V gene. CDR3 size: 13 residues. CDR3 in amino acids: CSVPTRGQTEAFF. For the CDR3, the DNA is TGCAGCGTTCCAACAAGGGGACAAACTGAAGCTTTCTTT.

This chain joins TRBV28 and TRBJ2-7, with unresolved D. The germline V gene encodes CDR1 MDHEN and CDR2 SYDVKM. The CDR3 loop spans 15 amino acids. V was clipped by 0 bases and J by 0 bases, with 9 bases between them. CDR3 amino acids: CASSLWSSSSYEQYF. As DNA, the CDR3 is TGTGCCAGCAGTTTATGGTCCAGCAGCTCCTACGAGCAGTACTTC. Full variable domain (missing parts from reference TRBV28 and TRBJ2-7): DVKVTQSSRYLVKRTGEKVFLECVQDMDHENMFWYRQDPGLGLRLIYFSYDVKMKEKGDIPEGYSVSREKKERFSLILESASTNQTSMYLCASSLWSSSSYEQYFGPGTRLTVT.

The rearrangement joins TRBV15 to TRBJ1-3; no firm D call. V lost 0 bases and J 4 bases, leaving 7 bases between the germline ends. Germline CDR1 reads LNHNV; CDR2 reads YYDKDF (reference sequence). CDR3 length: 14 residues. The CDR3: CATSRDLGGNTIYF. The CDR3 DNA reads TGTGCCACCAGCAGAGATCTTGGGGGAAACACCATATATTTT.

On this clonotype: A clone one base away is much larger, so this may be a read error. This rearrangement joins TRBV11-2 to TRBJ2-5, with TRBD1 matching over 7 bases. Germline V gene lookup returns CDR1 SGHAT and CDR2 FQNNGV. The length of the CDR3 is 13 residues. CDR3 coding DNA: TGTGCCAACAGCTTAACCTACAGGGGGACCCAGTACTTC. This gives the protein CANSLTYRGTQYF.

The gene calls are TRBV10-3 and TRBJ2-2, with 9 bases that match TRBD1. The CDR3 spans 15 residues. Germline CDR1 reads ENHRY; CDR2 reads SYGVKD. V trimming: 6 bases; J trimming: 4 bases; junction bases outside the gene matches: 6. CDR3 DNA sequence: TGTGCCATCAGCCTACAGGGGGCGATCACCGGGGAGCTGTTTTTT. This codes for CAISLQGAITGELFF.

Comment on this clonotype: A much larger clone sits a single nucleotide away, making a read error possible. This chain uses TRBV11-2 with TRBJ2-7, with D uncertain. From germline, CDR1 is SGHAT and CDR2 FQNNGV. The CDR3 totals 17 residues. Here the CDR3 DNA reads TGTGACAGCAGCTTAGATCCTTGGGATGGCCTATCCTACGAGCAGTACTTC. Translated: CDSSLDPWDGLSYEQYF.

Comment on this clonotype: Possible read error: a much larger clone is one base away. The DNA for the CDR3 is TGTGCCAGCATCCCTCTGTGGGCAGGGAAAAATTCACCCCTCCACTTT. The encoded protein is CASIPLWAGKNSPLHF. The chain has TRBV11-2 and TRBJ1-6, with D tentatively TRBD1 (5 bases). Trimming took 7 bases from V and 7 from J, leaving 20 bases between them. The CDR3 extends over 16 amino acids. Germline values: CDR1 SGHAT, CDR2 FQNNGV.

The V call is TRBV6-1, the J call TRBJ1-2; 11 nucleotides match TRBD1. There are 15 residues in the CDR3. The germline V gene encodes CDR1 MNHNS and CDR2 SASEGT. Trimming removed 9 bases from V and 6 bases from J; junction bases left unmatched: 12. DNA of the CDR3: TGTGCCAGTCAAACAGGGACAGGGGGAATCAATGGCTACACCTTC. Translating gives CASQTGTGGINGYTF.

This clonotype was seen once. A much larger clonotype is one base distant, so this may be a read error. The chain uses TRBV4-1 and TRBJ2-4; possible D gene TRBD2, 6 bases. In germline, CDR1 is MGHRA, CDR2 YSYEKL. The CDR3 sequence is 21 residues long. V was shortened by 1 base and J by 2 bases, with 27 bases between the two germline ends. Here the CDR3 DNA reads TGCGCCAGCAGCCAAGGCGGGGTAGAAGAGAGGCTCCCTAGCTCCAAAAACATTCAGTACTTC. It translates to CASSQGGVEERLPSSKNIQYF.

V gene TRBV28 combines with J gene TRBJ2-7; the D is unclear. The germline V and J ends were trimmed by 4 bases and 2 bases, with 12 bases remaining between them. The germline gives CDR1 MDHEN, CDR2 SYDVKM. The CDR3 has 14 residues. The CDR3 nucleotides read TGTGCCAGCAGTTCCCAGATATGGGCCTACGAGCAGTACTTC. Translating gives CASSSQIWAYEQYF.

Regarding this clonotype: This could be a read error, since a much larger clone is one nucleotide away. The V gene is TRBV10-3, the J gene TRBJ2-3; perhaps D is TRBD1 or TRBD2 (7 bases each). Per germline, CDR1 ENHRY and CDR2 SYGVKD. The length of the CDR3 is 15 residues. The CDR3 here is CAISDGGKGTDMQYF. The DNA of the CDR3 is TGTGCCATCAGTGACGGGGGGAAGGGGACAGATATGCAGTATTTT.